The next 6 T cell receptor beta chains were all read from a single sample in a study of blood T cell repertoires in COVID-19. The data were produced by immunoSEQ multiplex PCR, yet TCRdb's version contains in-frame clones alone and is incomplete. The repertoire has 200,000 to 300,000 clones, 80% to 90% of them found once; the top ten carry approximately 2.3%. Material for sequencing was peripheral blood. The receptors here all came from a man aged 40-55 years who had recovered from COVID-19.

The chain combines TRBV18 with TRBJ1-3; 8 bases fit TRBD1. This CDR3 is 15 amino acids long. J gave up 2 bases and V 5 bases, and 5 bases lay outside the gene matches. From germline, CDR1 is KGHSH and CDR2 LQKENI. Here the CDR3 DNA reads TGTGCCAGCTCAGAGGACAGGGCGGCTGGAAACACCATATATTTT. Translating it yields CASSEDRAAGNTIYF.

The V call is TRBV27, the J call TRBJ1-1; TRBD1 matches at 10 bases. J lost 5 bases, V lost 6 bases, and 3 bases had no gene match. The V gene's germline CDR1 is MNHEY and CDR2 SMNVEV (reference sequence). CDR3 size: 13 residues. The chain's CDR3 is CASSRDRGTEAFF. DNA of the CDR3: TGTGCCAGCAGCAGGGACAGGGGTACTGAAGCTTTCTTT.

The chain links TRBV19 to TRBJ2-5, with D perhaps TRBD2 (6 bases). This CDR3 contains 16 residues. Germline lookup yields CDR1 LNHDA and CDR2 SQIVND (reference sequence). V was trimmed by 5 bases and J by 4 bases, leaving 20 bases between them. CDR3 sequence: CASSANPGLSTETQYF. In nucleotides, the CDR3 is TGTGCCAGTAGTGCCAACCCGGGACTTTCAACAGAGACCCAGTACTTC.

The rearrangement uses TRBV27 and TRBJ2-7; 10 nucleotides match TRBD2. Germline V gene lookup returns CDR1 MNHEY and CDR2 SMNVEV (reference sequence). V shed 3 bases and J 4 bases; nucleotides not matched to a gene: 9. The CDR3 spans 16 residues. The CDR3 region has the DNA TGTGCCAGCAGTTTGGGGCTAGCGGGAGACGGGTACGAGCAGTACTTC. Amino acid sequence: CASSLGLAGDGYEQYF.

This chain connects TRBV9 to TRBJ2-2, with no clear D. V was cut by 0 bases and J by 5 bases, with 8 bases left in between. The CDR3 spans 14 residues. The germline V gene has CDR1 SGDLS and CDR2 YYNGEE. DNA of the CDR3: TGTGCCAGCAGCGTAGGGCCCCTGACCGGGGAGCTGTTTTTT. It yields the protein CASSVGPLTGELFF. The full variable domain, its missing parts supplied by reference TRBV9 and TRBJ2-2, is DSGVTQTPKHLITATGQRVTLRCSPRSGDLSVYWYQQSLDQGLQFLIQYYNGEERAKGNILERFSAQQFPDLHSELNLSSLELGDSALYFCASSVGPLTGELFFGEGSRLTVL.

The chain employs TRBV10-2 and TRBJ1-6; 9 nucleotides line up with TRBD1. The V gene's germline CDR1 is WSHSY and CDR2 SAAADI. This CDR3 has 14 amino acids. V gave up 0 bases and J gave up 9 bases; unmatched junction bases: 0. The chain's CDR3 is CASSESGQGSPLHF. Here the CDR3 DNA reads TGCGCCAGCAGTGAGTCGGGACAGGGTTCACCCCTCCACTTT.